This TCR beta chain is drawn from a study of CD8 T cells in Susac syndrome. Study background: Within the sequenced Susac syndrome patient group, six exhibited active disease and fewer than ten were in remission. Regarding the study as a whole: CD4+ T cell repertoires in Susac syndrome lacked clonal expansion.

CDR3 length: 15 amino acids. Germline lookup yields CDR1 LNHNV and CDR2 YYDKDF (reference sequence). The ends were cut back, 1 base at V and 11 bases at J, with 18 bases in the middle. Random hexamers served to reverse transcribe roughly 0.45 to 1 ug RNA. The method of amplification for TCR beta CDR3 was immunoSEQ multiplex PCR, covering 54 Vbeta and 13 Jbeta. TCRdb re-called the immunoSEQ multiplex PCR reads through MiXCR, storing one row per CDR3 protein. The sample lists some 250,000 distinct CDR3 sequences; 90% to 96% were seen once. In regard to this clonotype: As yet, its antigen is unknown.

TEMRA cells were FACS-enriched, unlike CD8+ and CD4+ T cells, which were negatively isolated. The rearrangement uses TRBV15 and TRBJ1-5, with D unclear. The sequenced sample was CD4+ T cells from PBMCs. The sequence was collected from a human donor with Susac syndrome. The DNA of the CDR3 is TGTGCCACCAGCAGAGTAGGCGCCTTGTATCCGACCCAGCATTTT. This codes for CATSRVGALYPTQHF.